This T cell receptor (beta chain) was found in a study of shared clonotypes between healthy human individuals. This table comes from immunoSEQ multiplex PCR, and its TCRdb copy is limited to in-frame clones, with some not included. The data hold about 2.1 million clones, with 80% to 95% observed a single time. V shed 4 bases, J shed 8 bases, and the junction held 18 bases outside the gene matches. CDR3 length equals 17 residues. Per germline, CDR1 SGDLS and CDR2 YYNGEE. The naive CD8 fraction comprised CD45RO-negative cells positively selected for CCR7 and excluded terminally differentiated effector memory CD45RA+ cells. The donors were all Caucasian adults (living in Nashville, Tennessee).

This sequence joins TRBV9 and TRBJ1-3, with 7 bases lining up with TRBD1. Sequenced: naive CD8+ T cells from PBMCs. The TCR sequence derives from a man younger than 30 in good health. Some clones in this sample may be carry-over from other donors' samples. The CDR3 is CASSSRDRALRGDTIYF. The CDR3 DNA follows: TGTGCCAGCAGCTCCCGTGACAGGGCTCTGAGGGGGGACACCATATATTTT.